These 21 T cell receptor beta chains share one sample of origin, sequenced in a study of OX40 agonist ivuxolimab in advanced cancers. The data were produced by immunoSEQ multiplex PCR, yet TCRdb's version contains in-frame clones alone and is incomplete. Among 30,000 to 45,000 clones listed, over 80% were seen once. The starting material was CD4+ or CD8+ T cells sorted from blood, obtained in a trial of the OX40 agonist ivuxolimab. These receptors originate from an adult with an advanced solid tumor such as melanoma, head and neck, liver or kidney cancer.

V usage is TRBV2 and J usage is TRBJ2-3; either TRBD1 or TRBD2 may fit D (5 bases each). The germline V gene encodes CDR1 SNHLY and CDR2 FYNNEI. V was cut by 7 bases and J by 7 bases, with 9 bases left in between. The CDR3 has 11 amino acids. CDR3 DNA sequence: TGTGCCAGCAACGGGGCGAATACGCAGTATTTT. This sequence encodes CASNGANTQYF.

The chain couples TRBV6-5 to TRBJ1-2; D may be TRBD1 (6 bases). V was shortened by 6 bases and J by 5 bases, with 16 bases between the two germline ends. In germline, CDR1 is MNHEY, CDR2 SVGAGI. CDR3 length: 14 residues. The CDR3 is CASRSTGIRYGYTF. The CDR3 nucleotides read TGTGCCAGCAGGTCCACAGGGATCCGGTATGGCTACACCTTC.

This clone was seen only a few times. This chain uses TRBV25-1 with TRBJ1-2, with D maybe TRBD1 (5 bases). This CDR3 spans 13 amino acids. The germline gives CDR1 MGHDK, CDR2 SYGVNS. Trimming stripped 3 bases from V and 8 bases from J, with 13 bases between. The chain's CDR3 is CASSDRGGYGYTF. CDR3 DNA: TGTGCCAGCAGTGATAGGGGCGGCTACGGCTACACCTTC.

The chain couples TRBV2 to TRBJ2-3; 8 nucleotides match TRBD2. With 6 bases clipped from V and 3 bases from J, the junction kept 5 bases outside the gene matches. Germline-derived CDR1 and CDR2 are SNHLY and FYNNEI. CDR3 length equals 14 residues. The CDR3 DNA sequence: TGTGCCAGCAGGGGGACTAGGTTGACAGATACGCAGTATTTT. Translation: CASRGTRLTDTQYF.

The chain recombines TRBV7-2 with TRBJ1-1; no reliable D call. Germline V lookup: CDR1 SGHTA, CDR2 FQGNSA. V lost 1 base to trimming and J lost 3 bases, with 12 bases between them. The CDR3 runs to 15 residues. Written as DNA, the CDR3 is TGTGCCAGCAGCTTAGTGGAGGTTTGGGACACTGAAGCTTTCTTT. Protein sequence: CASSLVEVWDTEAFF.

The gene calls are TRBV7-9 and TRBJ2-3; 12 bases line up with TRBD2. V lost 4 bases and J lost 11; bases outside the gene matches: 16. Germline V gene lookup returns CDR1 SEHNR and CDR2 FQNEAQ (reference sequence). The CDR3 has 17 residues. In nucleotides, the CDR3 is TGTGCCAGCAGCTCGAAGACTAGCGGGGGCCCCCAAGTGGAGCAGTATTTT. As protein: CASSSKTSGGPQVEQYF.

The J gene is TRBJ2-7, the V gene TRBV6-1, with a possible D match to TRBD1 (6 bases). The V end lost 4 bases, the J end lost 4 bases, and 8 bases lay between the germline ends. The CDR3 extends over 12 amino acids. Germline loops: CDR1 MNHNS, CDR2 SASEGT. The CDR3 is CASSGQVYEQYF. In DNA form, the CDR3 reads TGTGCCAGCAGTGGACAGGTTTACGAGCAGTACTTC.

This clone was detected only once. The chain joins TRBV27 to TRBJ2-2; tentatively, D is TRBD1 (6 bases). There are 13 residues in the CDR3. From germline, CDR1 is MNHEY and CDR2 SMNVEV (reference sequence). Trimming took 2 bases from V and 5 from J, leaving 6 bases between them. CDR3 in amino acids: CASSLQGTGELFF. CDR3 nucleotides: TGTGCCAGCAGTTTACAGGGGACCGGGGAGCTGTTTTTT.

The rearrangement uses TRBV6-4 and TRBJ2-5; 8 nucleotides align to TRBD1. Germline trimming cut 3 bases from V and 2 bases from J; bases unmatched to any gene: 5. Looked up from germline, CDR1 is MRHNA and CDR2 is SNTAGT. The CDR3 sequence is 15 residues long. The DNA of the CDR3 is TGTGCCAGCAGTGAGACGACAGGGGCACAAGAGACCCAGTACTTC. As protein: CASSETTGAQETQYF.

The V gene is TRBV4-2, the J gene TRBJ1-1; 7 nucleotides agree with TRBD1. Germline V gene data show CDR1 as LGHNA and CDR2 as YNFKEQ. Trimming at V came to 0 bases and at J to 5 bases, leaving 9 bases not matched to a gene. This CDR3 comprises 16 residues. The CDR3 region has the DNA TGTGCCAGCAGCCAAGAACCCCAGGCAGGGGGTACTGAAGCTTTCTTT. The encoded protein is CASSQEPQAGGTEAFF.

The genes are TRBV5-4 and TRBJ2-3; possible D gene TRBD1, 6 bases. The CDR3 loop spans 14 amino acids. Germline V gene lookup returns CDR1 SGHNT and CDR2 YYREEE (reference sequence). V was pared by 0 bases and J by 8 bases, with 13 bases between. As DNA, the CDR3 is TGTGCCAGCAGCTTGGAGGGGGTACGAGCTACGCAGTATTTT. Translation: CASSLEGVRATQYF. The variable domain in full, completed from reference TRBV5-4 and TRBJ2-3, reads ETGVTQSPTHLIKTRGQQVTLRCSSQSGHNTVSWYQQALGQGPQFIFQYYREEENGRGNFPPRFSGLQFPNYSSELNVNALELDDSALYLCASSLEGVRATQYFGPGTRLTVL.

This clone was found once. This sequence joins TRBV2 and TRBJ2-5; D is possibly TRBD1 (5 bases). In germline, CDR1 is SNHLY, CDR2 FYNNEI. The CDR3 sequence is 13 residues long. Trimming left V 5 bases short and J 1 base short, with 8 bases between. In DNA form, the CDR3 reads TGTGCCAGCAGTTTTCAGGGCCAAGAGACCCAGTACTTC. It specifies CASSFQGQETQYF.

This clone was picked up one time. This chain joins TRBV7-9 and TRBJ1-4, with 9 positions matching TRBD1. From germline, CDR1 is SEHNR and CDR2 FQNEAQ (reference sequence). This CDR3 has 13 amino acids. V lost 6 bases, J lost 6 bases, and 2 bases stayed unmatched. The CDR3 is CASRQGADEKLFF. CDR3 nucleotides: TGTGCCAGCAGACAGGGGGCGGATGAAAAACTGTTTTTT. The full variable domain, rest sourced from reference TRBV7-9 and TRBJ1-4, is DTGVSQNPRHKITKRGQNVTFRCDPISEHNRLYWYRQTLGQGPEFLTYFQNEAQLEKSRLLSDRFSAERPKGSFSTLEIQRTEQGDSAMYLCASRQGADEKLFFGSGTQLSVL.

The chain joins TRBV5-4 to TRBJ2-1, with a weak D call TRBD2 (7 bases). CDR1 SGHNT and CDR2 YYREEE come from the germline V gene (reference sequence). Trimming stripped 0 bases from V and 6 bases from J, with 13 bases between. This CDR3 comprises 15 residues. DNA of the CDR3: TGTGCCAGCAGCTTGGGTGGGGGGGCCTTCAATGAGCAGTTCTTC. Translation gives CASSLGGGAFNEQFF.

The chain joins TRBV19 to TRBJ2-3; tentative D call: TRBD1 (6 bases). V was trimmed by 5 bases and J by 1 base, leaving 10 bases between them. Germline V CDR1 and CDR2: LNHDA, SQIVND (reference sequence). The CDR3 is made up of 14 amino acids. The CDR3 protein is CASSRAGGTDTQYF. The CDR3 DNA follows: TGTGCCAGTAGTCGGGCAGGGGGCACAGATACGCAGTATTTT.

The V gene is TRBV28, the J gene TRBJ1-1; the D gene is possibly TRBD1 (5 bases). The length of the CDR3 is 13 residues. V was trimmed by 5 bases and J by 3 bases, leaving 10 bases between them. Per germline, CDR1 MDHEN and CDR2 SYDVKM. Written as DNA, the CDR3 is TGTGCCAGCAGTCATGGGGGGGACACTGAAGCTTTCTTT. This encodes CASSHGGDTEAFF.

The CDR3 DNA sequence: TGTGCCAGCAGCATCCTCACGGGGGACCCGAGCAATCAGCCCCAGCATTTT. It is translated as CASSILTGDPSNQPQHF. V and J are TRBV21-1 and TRBJ1-5. TRBV21-1 is a recognized pseudogene. CDR3 length equals 17 residues.

The chain uses TRBV27 and TRBJ2-3, with 10 nucleotides matching TRBD1. V shed 5 bases and J 0 bases; nucleotides not matched to a gene: 2. The CDR3 totals 15 residues. The germline V gene encodes CDR1 MNHEY and CDR2 SMNVEV (reference sequence). CDR3 amino acids: CASSGTGVSTDTQYF. DNA for the CDR3: TGTGCCAGCAGTGGGACAGGGGTGAGCACAGATACGCAGTATTTT.

The chain has TRBV19 and TRBJ2-1, with TRBD2 matching 8 bases. The junction had 1 base not matched to a gene; V was cut back by 3 bases and J by 0 bases. The CDR3 sequence is 15 residues long. Germline assignment: CDR1 LNHDA and CDR2 SQIVND (reference sequence). This CDR3 is CASSIGLASYNEQFF. The CDR3 bases are TGTGCCAGTAGTATCGGACTAGCCTCCTACAATGAGCAGTTCTTC.

V usage is TRBV7-8 and J usage is TRBJ2-5; D may be TRBD1 (6 bases). The length of the CDR3 is 14 residues. Per germline, CDR1 SGHVS and CDR2 FQNEAQ. The ends were cut back, 3 bases at V and 5 bases at J, with 13 bases in the middle. CDR3 residues: CASSFQQGVETQYF. Written as DNA, the CDR3 is TGTGCCAGCAGCTTTCAACAGGGCGTCGAGACCCAGTACTTC.

This clone was seen once. The CDR3 sequence: CASDQTGVNQPQHF. The CDR3 DNA follows: TGTGCCAGCGACCAGACAGGGGTTAATCAGCCCCAGCATTTT. This sequence joins TRBV6-1 and TRBJ1-5; 8 bases match TRBD1. The CDR3 is 14 amino acids. Looked up from germline, CDR1 is MNHNS and CDR2 is SASEGT. V trimming: 8 bases; J trimming: 4 bases; junction bases outside the gene matches: 7.